The 17 T cell receptor beta chains in this list originate from one sample, sequenced in a study of T cell clonality in common variable immunodeficiency. Assay: immunoSEQ multiplex PCR; the TCRdb copy retains only in-frame clones and omits some. The table lists under 40,000 clones, no singletons, with 0.95% in the top ten. Sequenced: peripheral blood mononuclear cells. Receptors originate from a person between 18 and 69 years old in good health.

This clone has at least ten counts. The CDR3 end is not reached by the read, which stops 3 residues before it; the germline J gene fills it in. The chain employs TRBV5-4 and TRBJ2-2, with a tentative D call TRBD1 (8 bases). The CDR3 has 16 residues. V was cut by 3 bases and J by 4 bases, with 16 bases left in between. Germline V lookup: CDR1 SGHNT, CDR2 YYREEE (reference sequence). Partial CDR3 DNA: TGTGCCAGCAGCTCAGGACAGGGCGGGGGCACCGGGGAG. Translating it yields CASSSGQGGGTGE. The CDR3, in full, reads CASSSGQGGGTGELFF.

This clone was picked up many times. The CDR3 goes on 3 residues after the read ends, and that part is filled in from the germline J gene. This chain connects TRBV15 to TRBJ2-7; TRBD2 is a possible D gene (6 bases). The germline V gene has CDR1 LNHNV and CDR2 YYDKDF (reference sequence). V dropped 3 bases and J dropped 2 bases, with 20 bases sitting between them. The CDR3 has 17 residues. CDR3 DNA (partial): TGTGCCACCAGCAGGGACATTGTGGGTGGGGGGACCTACGAG. This codes for CATSRDIVGGGTYE. From start to end, the CDR3 is CATSRDIVGGGTYEQYF.

This clone occurred many times. The CDR3 end lies 3 residues beyond the end of the read and is filled in from the germline J gene. The rearrangement joins TRBV6-1 to TRBJ1-1; D is possibly TRBD1 (5 bases). V was cut by 3 bases and J by 2 bases, with 10 bases left in between. Germline V lookup: CDR1 MNHNS, CDR2 SASEGT. There are 14 residues in the CDR3. The part of the CDR3 DNA that was read is TGTGCCAGCAGTGATACCGGGGGAAACACTGAA. Encoded protein: CASSDTGGNTE. The complete CDR3 sequence is CASSDTGGNTEAFF.

In this sample, this clone turned up many times. The missing CDR3 end, 3 residues past where the read stops, is filled in from the germline J gene. The genes are TRBV5-1 and TRBJ2-5; possibly TRBD2 for D (6 bases). Germline-derived CDR1 and CDR2 are SGHRS and YFSETQ. V lost 4 bases, J lost 2 bases, and 18 bases lay in between. This CDR3 comprises 16 residues. The CDR3 bases that were read are TGCGCCAGCAGCCCCTGGCTAGCGACCTTACAAGAGACC. Its translation: CASSPWLATLQET. The whole CDR3 protein reads CASSPWLATLQETQYF. Full variable domain (remainder filled in from reference TRBV5-1 and TRBJ2-5): KAGVTQTPRYLIKTRGQQVTLSCSPISGHRSVSWYQQTPGQGLQFLFEYFSETQRNKGNFPGRFSGRQFSNSRSEMNVSTLELGDSALYLCASSPWLATLQETQYFGPGTRLLVL.

This clone was counted ten times or more. From the germline J gene comes the end of the CDR3, since the read stops 3 residues before it. J is TRBJ2-1 and V is TRBV30, with TRBD2 identical over 15 bases. Germline V lookup: CDR1 GTSNPN, CDR2 SVGIG (reference sequence). This CDR3 comprises 17 residues. V shed 5 bases, J shed 2 bases, and the junction held 7 bases outside the gene matches. The CDR3: CAWEGLAGGPTYNEQFF. The sequenced CDR3 bases are TGTGCCTGGGAGGGACTAGCGGGAGGACCAACCTACAATGAG.

This clone was picked up many times. The read comes to an end 3 residues before the CDR3 does, leaving the germline J gene to fill in the end. V usage is TRBV19 and J usage is TRBJ2-2, with 10 bases identical to TRBD2. The CDR3 loop spans 16 amino acids. The V and J ends lost 5 bases and 5 bases, in that order; junction bases with no gene match: 8. Germline CDR1 LNHDA, CDR2 SQIVND (reference sequence). The part of the CDR3 DNA that was read is TGTGCCAGTAGTTTCGGGGGACTAGCGCCAACCGGGGAG. Its protein product is CASSFGGLAPTGE. The full CDR3 protein is CASSFGGLAPTGELFF.

This clone was recorded at least ten times. From the germline J gene comes the end of the CDR3, since the read stops 3 residues before it. The chain links TRBV11-2 to TRBJ2-7, with 7 bases that match TRBD1. The CDR3 is made up of 15 amino acids. Germline lookup yields CDR1 SGHAT and CDR2 FQNNGV. J gave up 4 bases and V 5 bases, and 11 bases lay outside the gene matches. CDR3 in amino acids: CASSLGPGQLYEQYF. The sequenced CDR3 bases are TGTGCCAGCAGCCTTGGACCGGGACAGCTATACGAG.

This clone was seen many times. The CDR3 is cut off 3 residues early in the read; its end comes from the germline J gene. The chain employs TRBV19 and TRBJ1-2; 12 positions match TRBD1. The V gene's germline CDR1 is LNHDA and CDR2 SQIVND (reference sequence). Trimming cost V 5 bases and J 5 bases; bases outside gene matches: 6. This CDR3 has 15 residues. The CDR3 sequence: CASSGGQGARYGYTF. The part of the CDR3 DNA that was read is TGTGCCAGTAGTGGGGGACAGGGGGCAAGGTATGGC.

This clone was detected many times. The read gets to within 3 residues of the CDR3 end, and the germline J gene fills in the rest. V gene TRBV11-1 combines with J gene TRBJ2-1, with TRBD2 as a possible D gene (6 bases). The V end lost 3 bases, the J end lost 5 bases, and 8 bases lay between the germline ends. There are 13 residues in the CDR3. CDR1 is SGHAT and CDR2 is FQDESV in the germline V gene (reference sequence). CDR3 DNA (partial): TGTGCCAGCAGCTTTAGCGGAAACAATGAG. Translated, it gives CASSFSGNNE. The entire CDR3 is CASSFSGNNEQFF. Full variable domain (remainder filled in from reference TRBV11-1 and TRBJ2-1): EAEVAQSPRYKITEKSQAVAFWCDPISGHATLYWYRQILGQGPELLVQFQDESVVDDSQLPKDRFSAERLKGVDSTLKIQPAELGDSAMYLCASSFSGNNEQFFGPGTRLTVL.

This clone has at least ten counts. The read halts 3 residues ahead of the CDR3 end, with the missing end drawn from the germline J gene. The chain couples TRBV30 to TRBJ1-3; D remains ambiguous. CDR1 is GTSNPN and CDR2 is SVGIG in the germline V gene (reference sequence). Trimming removed 0 bases from V and 2 bases from J, with 5 bases in between. There are 13 residues in the CDR3. The covered CDR3 bases are TGTGCCTGGAGTGTACAGACTGGAAACACC. Translation: CAWSVQTGNT. The full CDR3 reads CAWSVQTGNTIYF.

This clone was counted many times. Coverage ceases 3 residues before the CDR3 finishes, and the germline J gene fills in the end. V gene TRBV10-1 combines with J gene TRBJ2-2; 10 positions agree with TRBD2. The germline V gene encodes CDR1 WNHNN and CDR2 SYGVQD (reference sequence). V lost 7 bases, J lost 5 bases, and 7 bases stayed unmatched. CDR3 size: 15 residues. Partial CDR3 DNA: TGCGCCAGCAAAGCGGGGGGGCCTGAAACCGGGGAG. Protein: CASKAGGPETGE. The full CDR3 protein reads CASKAGGPETGELFF.

In its sample, this clone was seen many times. Here the CDR3 reads CSAREWAGTGPQETQYF. The part of the CDR3 DNA that was read is TGCAGTGCTAGAGAGTGGGCGGGGACAGGGCCACAAGAGACC. The rearrangement joins TRBV20-1 to TRBJ2-5, with 9 bases lining up with TRBD1. The read comes to an end 3 residues before the CDR3 does, leaving the germline J gene to fill in the end. V gave up 0 bases and J gave up 2 bases; unmatched junction bases: 10. This CDR3 comprises 17 residues. Germline CDR1 is DFQATT and CDR2 is SNEGSKA (reference sequence).

This clone was counted many times. The CDR3 end lies 3 residues beyond the end of the read and is filled in from the germline J gene. The chain employs TRBV20-1 and TRBJ2-1; the match to TRBD2 covers 7 bases. The germline CDR1 and CDR2 sequences are DFQATT and SNEGSKA (reference sequence). The CDR3 length is 16 residues. V lost 2 bases and J lost 4; bases outside the gene matches: 11. CDR3: CSARPLTSLPYNEQFF. The sequenced part of the CDR3 DNA is TGCAGTGCTAGACCCCTGACTAGCCTACCTTACAATGAG.

This clone was found many times. The read ends 3 residues before the CDR3 terminus; that terminus is restored from the germline J gene. V gene TRBV5-5 combines with J gene TRBJ1-2; D is perhaps TRBD1 (6 bases). In germline, CDR1 is SGHKS, CDR2 YYEKEE (reference sequence). The CDR3 spans 12 residues. The sequenced part of the CDR3 DNA is TGTGCCAGCAGCCCCGGGACAATCGGC. This translates into CASSPGTIG. The entire CDR3 sequence reads CASSPGTIGYTF.

In regard to this clone: The read finishes 3 residues shy of the CDR3 end, and the germline J gene is used to complete it. The rearrangement joins TRBV18 to TRBJ2-2; 7 bases match TRBD1. Germline V gene lookup returns CDR1 KGHSH and CDR2 LQKENI. The CDR3 spans 19 residues. V lost 0 bases to trimming and J lost 3 bases; unmatched junction nucleotides: 13. The CDR3 sequence: CASSPPGQAFYPDTGELFF. Incomplete CDR3 DNA: TGTGCCAGCTCACCACCCGGACAGGCTTTCTACCCCGACACCGGGGAG.

This clone has a count of ten or more. Read coverage stops 3 residues before the CDR3 terminus; the germline J gene supplies the remainder. This chain connects TRBV20-1 to TRBJ1-1; D remains unclear. Germline-derived CDR1 and CDR2 are DFQATT and SNEGSKA (reference sequence). The CDR3 length is 15 residues. Deletions cut 3 bases from V and 4 bases from J, with 18 bases between. The covered CDR3 bases are TGCAGTGCTAGGCCGCGACAAAGGATCGTCACTGAA. It codes for CSARPRQRIVTE. The complete CDR3 protein is CSARPRQRIVTEAFF.

This clone has at least ten counts. The sequence runs out 3 residues before the end of the CDR3; the remainder is reconstructed from the germline J gene. The gene calls are TRBV7-9 and TRBJ2-2, with TRBD1 matching over 7 bases. This CDR3 has 15 amino acids. With V trimmed by 6 bases and J by 0 bases, 4 bases remained unmatched. CDR1 and CDR2 (germline): SEHNR, FQNEAQ (reference sequence). The part of the CDR3 DNA that was read is TGTGCCAGCAGACCTGGACAGGCGAACACCGGGGAG. This sequence encodes CASRPGQANTGE. The complete CDR3 reads CASRPGQANTGELFF.